These T cell receptor beta chains were read from a single sample in a study of cytomegalovirus exposure and HLA in healthy donors. Generated by immunoSEQ multiplex PCR, the TCRdb table keeps only in-frame clones and is missing some. This sample has under 200,000 clones, with 70% to 90% found just once. Sample: PBMCs. The receptors stem from a man aged 18 to 29 in good health and CMV-seropositive. Both conserved end residues are part of each CDR3. A D gene is named only where the DNA matches it firmly. Clone size is shown for a subset of rows, as once, few, many or a class of expanded clone.

clone_size	j_call	v_call	d_call	cdr3_aa	cdr3_nt
NA	TRBJ2-7	TRBV10-2	TRBD1	CTSTGDSSYEQYF	TGCACCAGCACAGGGGATAGCTCCTACGAGCAGTACTTC
NA	TRBJ1-1	TRBV5-1	NA	CASSEQGTRRAEAFF	TGCGCCAGCAGCGAACAGGGTACGCGCAGAGCTGAAGCTTTCTTT
NA	TRBJ2-5	TRBV13	TRBD2	CASSLESGGRGKEQYF	TGTGCCAGCAGCTTAGAGAGCGGGGGGCGAGGGAAAGAGCAGTACTTC
NA	TRBJ1-1	TRBV7-9	NA	CASSPSPGGVKEEAFF	TGTGCCAGCAGCCCCTCACCCGGGGGGGTAAAAGAAGAAGCTTTCTTT
NA	TRBJ2-2	TRBV7-9	NA	CASSRDTGELFF	TGTGCCAGCAGCCGGGACACCGGGGAGCTGTTTTTT
few	TRBJ2-2	TRBV11-2	NA	CASSPFATGTGELFF	TGTGCCAGCAGCCCTTTCGCGACGGGCACCGGGGAGCTGTTTTTT
NA	TRBJ2-7	TRBV5-6	NA	CASSLEQRTYEQYF	TGTGCCAGCAGCTTGGAACAGCGGACCTACGAGCAGTACTTC
NA	TRBJ1-2	TRBV2	TRBD1	CASKGDRDGGSYGYTF	TGTGCCAGCAAGGGGGACAGGGATGGGGGGAGCTATGGCTACACCTTC
NA	TRBJ2-1	TRBV7-6	TRBD2	CASSYLAGEAYNEQFF	TGTGCCAGCAGCTACCTAGCGGGGGAGGCATACAATGAGCAGTTCTTC
NA	TRBJ2-5	TRBV11-2	NA	CASSPDTQETQYF	TGTGCCAGCAGTCCAGACACGCAAGAGACCCAGTACTTC
NA	TRBJ1-1	TRBV5-1	TRBD1	CASSLRTGLNTEAFF	TGCGCCAGCAGCTTACGGACAGGCCTGAACACTGAAGCTTTCTTT
NA	TRBJ2-1	TRBV11-2	NA	CASSDWAGATYNEQFF	TGTGCCAGCAGTGACTGGGCGGGGGCCACCTACAATGAGCAGTTCTTC
NA	TRBJ2-5	TRBV5-6	NA	CASSLSGSQETQYF	TGTGCCAGCAGCTTAAGTGGCAGCCAAGAGACCCAGTACTTC
NA	TRBJ2-1	TRBV7-9	NA	CASVLTGANNEQFF	TGTGCCAGCGTTCTTACTGGGGCCAATAATGAGCAGTTCTTC
NA	TRBJ2-5	TRBV5-1	NA	CASSLIQQETQYF	TGCGCCAGCAGCTTGATTCAGCAAGAGACCCAGTACTTC
NA	TRBJ2-2	TRBV30	NA	CAWSTNRATGELFF	TGTGCCTGGAGCACTAACAGGGCCACCGGGGAGCTGTTTTTT
NA	TRBJ1-1	TRBV2	TRBD1	CASSTRDSTEAFF	TGTGCCAGCAGTACCCGGGACAGCACTGAAGCTTTCTTT
few	TRBJ1-5	TRBV5-8	TRBD1	CASSLYRGGQPQHF	TGTGCCAGCAGCTTGTACAGGGGAGGTCAGCCCCAGCATTTT